The next 8 T cell receptor beta chains were all read from a single sample in a study of Graves' ophthalmopathy and Graves' hyperthyroidism. Amplifying from RNA transcripts, the study obtained TCR beta CDR3 regions. First-round RT-PCR with HTBI primers preceded a second-round multiplex PCR. From the multiplex PCR reads, TCRdb called clonotypes with MiXCR, one entry per CDR3 protein. This sample has hundreds of thousands of distinct CDR3 sequences; over 40% occur once, and the top ten carry around 3%. The sequenced material came from peripheral blood. The receptors were sampled from an adult man with Graves' ophthalmopathy.

With respect to this clonotype: A much larger clone sits a single nucleotide away, making a read error possible. The rearrangement joins TRBV5-1 to TRBJ2-7; D is unresolved. CDR3 length: 17 residues. Germline V gives CDR1 SGHRS, CDR2 YFSETQ. V dropped 0 bases and J dropped 2 bases, with 18 bases sitting between them. The CDR3 nucleotides are TGCGCCAGCAGCTTGGGAGTCCTTGTCGAAGGGCCCTACGAGCAGTACTTC. Amino acids: CASSLGVLVEGPYEQYF.

The rearrangement links TRBV6-1 to TRBJ1-1, with no clear D. Germline CDR1 and CDR2: MNHNS and SASEGT. The CDR3 length is 15 residues. V lost 2 bases to trimming and J lost 0 bases, with 10 bases between them. CDR3 nucleotide sequence: TGTGCCAGCAGTGAATTGGAGAAAATGAACACTGAAGCTTTCTTT. Translation gives CASSELEKMNTEAFF.

This clonotype was detected only a few times. The CDR3 coding sequence is TGTGCCAGCAGCGTAGATCCAGCGGGGGGATACGAGCAGTACTTC. It encodes CASSVDPAGGYEQYF. The genes are TRBV9 and TRBJ2-7, with 9 bases identical to TRBD2. The trim removed 0 bases at V and 4 bases at J, leaving 5 bases unmatched. Germline-derived CDR1 and CDR2 are SGDLS and YYNGEE. CDR3 length: 15 amino acids.

For this clonotype: A single base separates this from a much larger clone, so it may be a read error. This chain links TRBV4-1 with TRBJ1-4; D unresolved. The V and J ends lost 4 bases and 6 bases respectively, with 18 bases between them. The CDR3 covers 16 residues. CDR1 and CDR2 from the germline V gene are MGHRA and YSYEKL. DNA of the CDR3: TGCGCCAGCAGCCCAGATCGACAACCCTGGGATGAAAAACTGTTTTTT. This sequence encodes CASSPDRQPWDEKLFF.

This clonotype was recorded only once. This sequence joins TRBV19 and TRBJ1-5, with D maybe TRBD1 (6 bases). Trimming stripped 1 base from V and 14 bases from J, with 18 bases between. Looked up from germline, CDR1 is LNHDA and CDR2 is SQIVND (reference sequence). The length of the CDR3 is 14 residues. The CDR3 coding sequence is TGTGCCAGTAGTATAGCGGGAGGGGGTTACAATGAGCATTTT. As protein: CASSIAGGGYNEHF. The full variable domain, rest sourced from reference TRBV19 and TRBJ1-5, is DGGITQSPKYLFRKEGQNVTLSCEQNLNHDAMYWYRQDPGQGLRLIYYSQIVNDFQKGDIAEGYSVSREKKESFPLTVTSAQKNPTAFYLCASSIAGGGYNEHFGDGTRLSIL.

This chain joins TRBV12-3 or TRBV12-4 and TRBJ2-7; D not certain. The CDR3 runs to 13 residues. CDR3 bases: TGTGCTAGTGGTTTGGCAAATTTAGCCGAGCAGTACTTC. Translation gives CASGLANLAEQYF.

The chain joins TRBV29-1 to TRBJ2-6; 8 bases align to TRBD1. This CDR3 region has 17 residues. Germline CDR1 SQVTM, CDR2 ANQGSEA. After removal of 7 bases from V and 1 base from J, the junction contained 12 bases not matched to a gene. This chain's CDR3 is CSEISGGAKSGANVLTF. The DNA of the CDR3 is TGCAGCGAAATCTCAGGGGGCGCAAAGTCTGGGGCCAACGTCCTGACTTTC.

The chain recombines TRBV29-1 with TRBJ2-2; TRBD2 agrees at 8 bases. The CDR3 is 14 residues long. The germline gives CDR1 SQVTM, CDR2 ANQGSEA. Trimming removed 5 bases from V and 7 bases from J; junction bases left unmatched: 9. CDR3 loop: CSVFGGARSGELFF. In nucleotides, the CDR3 is TGCAGCGTTTTCGGGGGGGCCCGAAGCGGGGAGCTGTTTTTT.